Presented here are 27 T cell receptor beta chains from one specimen sequenced in a study of cytomegalovirus exposure and HLA in healthy donors. TCRdb keeps only in-frame clones here, not all; method: immunoSEQ multiplex PCR. The sample carries some 170,000 clones, about 88% recorded once. The source material was PBMCs. These receptors all stem from a young woman in good health and CMV-seronegative.

This chain joins TRBV4-1 and TRBJ1-2; possibly TRBD1 for D (5 bases). The germline V gene has CDR1 MGHRA and CDR2 YSYEKL. The CDR3 has 15 residues. Deletions cut 0 bases from V and 8 bases from J, with 16 bases between. CDR3 in DNA: TGCGCCAGCAGCCAAGATCCGCCGGCGGGGGTGGGCTACACCTTC. Translation: CASSQDPPAGVGYTF.

The chain uses TRBV25-1 and TRBJ2-2; no clear D. The length of the CDR3 is 14 residues. CDR1 and CDR2 from the germline V gene are MGHDK and SYGVNS. V lost 2 bases, J lost 5 bases, and 9 bases lay in between. CDR3 coding DNA: TGTGCCAGCAGTGAAAATAGAGATACCGGGGAGCTGTTTTTT. Its translation: CASSENRDTGELFF.

This rearrangement joins TRBV7-9 to TRBJ1-3; perhaps TRBD1 as D (5 bases). Germline V CDR1 and CDR2: SEHNR, FQNEAQ (reference sequence). The V end lost 2 bases, the J end lost 8 bases, and 13 bases lay between the germline ends. This CDR3 is 14 amino acids long. CDR3 region: CASSLQGLGDTIYF. The CDR3 region has the DNA TGTGCCAGCAGCTTACAGGGTCTTGGGGACACCATATATTTT.

The chain uses TRBV9 and TRBJ2-3; 8 bases are shared with TRBD2. Per the germline V gene, CDR1 is SGDLS and CDR2 is YYNGEE. After removal of 2 bases from V and 1 base from J, the junction contained 6 bases not matched to a gene. There are 16 residues in the CDR3. The CDR3 loop reads CASSVSSGRGTDTQYF. The CDR3 DNA reads as TGTGCCAGCAGCGTCTCCAGCGGGAGAGGCACAGATACGCAGTATTTT. The full variable domain, completed using reference TRBV9 and TRBJ2-3, is DSGVTQTPKHLITATGQRVTLRCSPRSGDLSVYWYQQSLDQGLQFLIQYYNGEERAKGNILERFSAQQFPDLHSELNLSSLELGDSALYFCASSVSSGRGTDTQYFGPGTRLTVL.

This chain uses TRBV14 with TRBJ2-7; 9 bases map to TRBD1. The CDR3 contains 16 residues. Germline trimming cut 4 bases from V and 0 bases from J; bases unmatched to any gene: 7. Germline loops: CDR1 SGHDN, CDR2 FVKESK. CDR3 loop: CASSPIDRGYSYEQYF. As DNA, the CDR3 is TGTGCCAGCAGCCCGATCGACAGGGGGTACTCCTACGAGCAGTACTTC.

The V and J genes are TRBV5-1 and TRBJ2-5; a weak D match, TRBD2 (6 bases). V was shortened by 0 bases and J by 6 bases, with 21 bases between the two germline ends. CDR3 length equals 17 residues. Germline CDR1 reads SGHRS; CDR2 reads YFSETQ. The CDR3 is CASSLDFYNGGKKTQYF. CDR3 in DNA: TGCGCCAGCAGCTTGGACTTTTATAATGGGGGGAAGAAGACCCAGTACTTC. Full variable domain (rest looked up from reference TRBV5-1 and TRBJ2-5): KAGVTQTPRYLIKTRGQQVTLSCSPISGHRSVSWYQQTPGQGLQFLFEYFSETQRNKGNFPGRFSGRQFSNSRSEMNVSTLELGDSALYLCASSLDFYNGGKKTQYFGPGTRLLVL.

V is TRBV5-1 and J is TRBJ2-7; D call uncertain. V was pared by 0 bases and J by 5 bases, with 12 bases between. The CDR3 has 14 amino acids. CDR1 and CDR2 from the germline V gene are SGHRS and YFSETQ. The CDR3 region has the DNA TGCGCCAGCAGCTTGGAGTCCCCCACTGACGAGCAGTACTTC. Amino acid sequence: CASSLESPTDEQYF.

J is TRBJ1-2 and V is TRBV5-4; maybe TRBD1 (6 bases). The CDR3 has 16 residues. V gave up 1 base and J gave up 2 bases, with 15 bases separating them. Germline lookup yields CDR1 SGHNT and CDR2 YYREEE (reference sequence). CDR3 bases: TGTGCCAGCAGCTTGCGGGGGGCTGCCCACAACTATGGCTACACCTTC. It translates to CASSLRGAAHNYGYTF.

J is TRBJ1-1 and V is TRBV9; D not certain. V lost 4 bases to trimming and J lost 0 bases, with 10 bases between them. In germline, CDR1 is SGDLS, CDR2 YYNGEE. CDR3 length: 14 amino acids. The CDR3 here is CASSPGYMNTEAFF. The CDR3 nucleotides read TGTGCCAGCAGCCCGGGGTATATGAACACTGAAGCTTTCTTT. Supplemented by reference TRBV9 and TRBJ1-1, the full variable domain reads DSGVTQTPKHLITATGQRVTLRCSPRSGDLSVYWYQQSLDQGLQFLIQYYNGEERAKGNILERFSAQQFPDLHSELNLSSLELGDSALYFCASSPGYMNTEAFFGQGTRLTVV.

V and J are TRBV19 and TRBJ2-1, with 9 positions matching TRBD1. Germline loops: CDR1 LNHDA, CDR2 SQIVND (reference sequence). The CDR3 length is 15 residues. V shed 6 bases, J shed 8 bases, and the junction held 11 bases outside the gene matches. DNA of the CDR3: TGTGCCAGTAGGGGACCCGGGACAGGGAGGTATGAGCAGTTCTTC. As protein: CASRGPGTGRYEQFF. The full variable domain, rest sourced from reference TRBV19 and TRBJ2-1, is DGGITQSPKYLFRKEGQNVTLSCEQNLNHDAMYWYRQDPGQGLRLIYYSQIVNDFQKGDIAEGYSVSREKKESFPLTVTSAQKNPTAFYLCASRGPGTGRYEQFFGPGTRLTVL.

The gene calls are TRBV10-3 and TRBJ2-3; TRBD2 agrees at 8 bases. V was pared by 7 bases and J by 1 base, with 7 bases of the junction left unmatched. The CDR3 runs 15 residues. Germline V CDR1 and CDR2: ENHRY, SYGVKD. The CDR3 DNA reads TGTGCCATCACTATTAGCGGGGCCGGCACAGATACGCAGTATTTT. It encodes CAITISGAGTDTQYF.

The V call is TRBV6-6, the J call TRBJ1-1, with 7 positions matching TRBD1. Germline trimming cut 6 bases from V and 2 bases from J; bases unmatched to any gene: 3. There are 13 residues in the CDR3. CDR1 MNHNY and CDR2 SVGAGI come from the germline V gene (reference sequence). Written as DNA, the CDR3 is TGTGCCAGCAGGAGACAGGGAAACACTGAAGCTTTCTTT. It yields the protein CASRRQGNTEAFF.

This clone has a single count. V gene TRBV4-3 combines with J gene TRBJ2-7; tentatively, D is TRBD2 (7 bases). This CDR3 has 16 residues. Germline V gives CDR1 LGHNA, CDR2 YSLEER. The V and J ends lost 0 bases and 4 bases respectively, with 16 bases between them. The CDR3 sequence is CASSQDWGRERYEQYF. The CDR3 coding sequence is TGCGCCAGCAGCCAAGATTGGGGGCGGGAGCGGTACGAGCAGTACTTC.

The chain carries TRBV29-1 and TRBJ2-1, with a tentative D call TRBD1 (5 bases). The germline V and J ends were trimmed by 4 bases and 7 bases, with 20 bases remaining between them. The CDR3 loop spans 15 amino acids. Per germline, CDR1 SQVTM and CDR2 ANQGSEA. The CDR3 loop reads CSVGMGRVERNEQFF. CDR3 sequence (DNA): TGCAGCGTTGGGATGGGCAGGGTGGAGAGGAATGAGCAGTTCTTC.

This chain connects TRBV4-3 to TRBJ2-2; the D gene is possibly TRBD2 (6 bases). The V gene lost 2 bases and the J gene lost 6 bases, with 7 bases spanning the gap. Looked up from germline, CDR1 is LGHNA and CDR2 is YSLEER. This CDR3 has 13 residues. In DNA, the CDR3 is TGCGCCAGCAGCCAAAGGGAGGCCGGGGAGCTGTTTTTT. Its translation: CASSQREAGELFF.

This CDR3 reads CASSGRGQGPLYNYGYTF. CDR3 coding DNA: TGTGCCAGCAGCGGCCGGGGACAGGGGCCCCTTTATAACTATGGCTACACCTTC. The chain uses TRBV5-4 and TRBJ1-2; TRBD1 agrees at 10 bases. CDR1 SGHNT and CDR2 YYREEE come from the germline V gene (reference sequence). With V trimmed by 4 bases and J by 1 base, 13 bases remained unmatched. The CDR3 length is 18 residues.

This chain joins TRBV18 and TRBJ2-5, with TRBD2 as a possible D gene (6 bases). V was clipped by 3 bases and J by 2 bases, with 13 bases between them. The CDR3 is made up of 15 amino acids. Germline V gives CDR1 KGHSH, CDR2 LQKENI. CDR3 in DNA: TGTGCCAGCTCACCTCCCGGGGGATTTCAAGAGACCCAGTACTTC. Protein product: CASSPPGGFQETQYF.

J is TRBJ2-3 and V is TRBV4-1; 13 bases are shared with TRBD2. V shed 0 bases, J shed 2 bases, and the junction held 8 bases outside the gene matches. Per the germline V gene, CDR1 is MGHRA and CDR2 is YSYEKL. This CDR3 comprises 19 residues. The DNA of the CDR3 is TGCGCCAGCAGCCAAGATCTCCGACTAGCGGGGGGAGACACAGATACGCAGTATTTT. This translates into CASSQDLRLAGGDTDTQYF.

This clone appeared a single time. V usage is TRBV19 and J usage is TRBJ1-1; TRBD1 aligns across 8 bases. The J segment lost 2 bases and the V segment lost 8 bases, leaving 4 bases of the junction unmatched. The germline V gene encodes CDR1 LNHDA and CDR2 SQIVND (reference sequence). The CDR3 covers 13 residues. Written as DNA, the CDR3 is TGTGCCAGTCGGACAGGGAAAAACACTGAAGCTTTCTTT. Translation: CASRTGKNTEAFF.

V is TRBV6-1 and J is TRBJ2-5; TRBD2 might be the D (6 bases). Germline loops: CDR1 MNHNS, CDR2 SASEGT. CDR3 length: 11 residues. DNA of the CDR3: TGTGGATCTAGCGAAGGGGCGACCCAGTACTTC. Its protein product is CGSSEGATQYF.

The chain has TRBV10-3 and TRBJ2-2; 7 nucleotides line up with TRBD2. Germline CDR1 and CDR2: ENHRY and SYGVKD. The CDR3 has 12 residues. V lost 9 bases to trimming and J lost 5 bases; unmatched junction nucleotides: 3. The chain's CDR3 is CAILSGTGELFF. The CDR3 DNA is TGTGCCATTCTTAGCGGGACCGGGGAGCTGTTTTTT.

The sample holds a few counts of this clone. The rearrangement links TRBV5-1 to TRBJ1-2, with TRBD1 matching over 11 bases. The CDR3 sequence is 17 residues long. Germline loops: CDR1 SGHRS, CDR2 YFSETQ. J lost 8 bases, V lost 3 bases, and 15 bases had no gene match. The CDR3 sequence is CASSYLPGQGVGRGYTF. CDR3 sequence (DNA): TGCGCCAGCAGCTACTTACCGGGACAGGGGGTCGGTAGGGGCTACACCTTC.

This clone showed up just once. The CDR3 is CASSPLAGGYYEQYF. The CDR3 bases are TGTGCCAGCTCACCTCTAGCGGGGGGTTACTACGAGCAGTACTTC. The chain uses TRBV18 and TRBJ2-7; 11 nucleotides line up with TRBD2. With 3 bases clipped from V and 3 bases from J, the junction kept 4 bases outside the gene matches. CDR1 is KGHSH and CDR2 is LQKENI in the germline V gene. CDR3 length equals 15 residues.

This clone turned up a few times. The genes are TRBV18 and TRBJ1-5; D remains unclear. Germline assignment: CDR1 KGHSH and CDR2 LQKENI. With 2 bases removed from V and 3 bases from J, the gap between germline ends came to 11 bases. The CDR3 loop spans 15 amino acids. The CDR3 sequence is CASSPSSGTNQPQHF. The CDR3 region has the DNA TGTGCCAGCTCACCATCTTCAGGTACCAATCAGCCCCAGCATTTT.

The chain employs TRBV2 and TRBJ1-3; D unclear. The CDR3 is 13 residues long. Germline CDR1 SNHLY, CDR2 FYNNEI. Deletions cut 4 bases from V and 9 bases from J, with 13 bases between. CDR3 in DNA: TGTGCCAGCAGTGTGTGGGAGAAGGTCACCATATATTTT. Residues: CASSVWEKVTIYF.

The chain recombines TRBV7-9 with TRBJ2-1, with a weak D call TRBD2 (6 bases). The CDR3 extends over 15 amino acids. The germline gives CDR1 SEHNR, CDR2 FQNEAQ (reference sequence). Trimming removed 6 bases from V and 4 bases from J, with 16 bases in between. DNA of the CDR3: TGTGCCAGCAGTTCGACTAGTGGAGTGTACAATGAGCAGTTCTTC. Translated, it gives CASSSTSGVYNEQFF. The variable domain in full, completed from reference TRBV7-9 and TRBJ2-1, reads DTGVSQNPRHKITKRGQNVTFRCDPISEHNRLYWYRQTLGQGPEFLTYFQNEAQLEKSRLLSDRFSAERPKGSFSTLEIQRTEQGDSAMYLCASSSTSGVYNEQFFGPGTRLTVL.

V usage is TRBV7-9 and J usage is TRBJ1-2, with 7 bases matching TRBD1. Trimming took 5 bases from V and 8 from J; bases not matched to a gene: 8. Germline values: CDR1 SEHNR, CDR2 FQNEAQ (reference sequence). CDR3 length: 13 residues. The CDR3 reads CASSQTGPEGYTF. The CDR3 nucleotides are TGTGCCAGCAGCCAGACAGGGCCGGAGGGCTACACCTTC. The whole variable domain, filled in from reference TRBV7-9 and TRBJ1-2, reads DTGVSQNPRHKITKRGQNVTFRCDPISEHNRLYWYRQTLGQGPEFLTYFQNEAQLEKSRLLSDRFSAERPKGSFSTLEIQRTEQGDSAMYLCASSQTGPEGYTFGSGTRLTVV.